This passage covers 17 T cell receptor beta chains from one sample sequenced in a study of breast tumors, draining lymph nodes, adjacent tissues. TCRdb processed the multiplex PCR reads anew with MiXCR; each CDR3 protein has one entry. The data contain 150,000 to 200,000 distinct CDR3 sequences, approximately 30% of them singletons. Axillary draining lymph nodes of breast cancer patients supplied the node samples. The specimen was axillary lymph node tissue. These receptors originate from a female donor with breast cancer. Some clones in this sample may be carry-over from other donors' samples.

At least ten counts were recorded for this clonotype. The CDR3 coding sequence is TGTGCCAGCAGCCAAGACGAAACTACAATAGGCAATGAGCAGTTCTTC. Translation gives CASSQDETTIGNEQFF. V gene TRBV4-2 combines with J gene TRBJ2-1; D remains ambiguous. The V gene's germline CDR1 is LGHNA and CDR2 YNFKEQ. This CDR3 spans 16 amino acids. Deletions cut 0 bases from V and 6 bases from J, with 15 bases between.

V and J are TRBV10-3 and TRBJ1-2, with 10 bases matching TRBD1. The CDR3 length is 13 residues. The germline V gene encodes CDR1 ENHRY and CDR2 SYGVKD. The ends lost 7 bases at V and 7 bases at J; junction bases unmatched: 6. The CDR3 coding sequence is TGTGCCATCAATGGGGGACAGGGGTCTGGCTACACCTTC. Residues: CAINGGQGSGYTF.

CDR3 sequence: CASSPGGGENTIYF. DNA for the CDR3: TGTGCCAGCAGCCCGGGGGGAGGGGAAAACACCATATATTTT. The chain couples TRBV7-9 to TRBJ1-3, with D possibly matching TRBD1 (5 bases). V was trimmed by 5 bases and J by 6 bases, leaving 14 bases between them. The germline gives CDR1 SEHNR, CDR2 FQNEAQ (reference sequence). The CDR3 is 14 amino acids.

The chain recombines TRBV18 with TRBJ2-7; the D gene is possibly TRBD2 (6 bases). The CDR3 totals 14 residues. V was clipped by 5 bases and J by 0 bases, with 11 bases between them. The germline V gene encodes CDR1 KGHSH and CDR2 LQKENI. The CDR3 coding sequence is TGTGCCAGCTCAGGATCCGGGAGCTCCTACGAGCAGTACTTC. Translation gives CASSGSGSSYEQYF.

This clonotype was counted at least ten times. The gene calls are TRBV18 and TRBJ1-2; D ambiguous. Trimming pared 0 bases from V and 1 base from J, leaving 3 bases between. The CDR3 consists of 13 residues. Germline-derived CDR1 and CDR2 are KGHSH and LQKENI. Here the CDR3 DNA reads TGTGCCAGCTCACCACCGGGTAACTATGGCTACACCTTC. Translating gives CASSPPGNYGYTF.

The chain combines TRBV29-1 with TRBJ1-4, with unresolved D. Germline V gives CDR1 SQVTM, CDR2 ANQGSEA. V was cut by 8 bases and J by 5 bases, with 18 bases left in between. This CDR3 comprises 14 residues. The CDR3 sequence is CSSWAHRANEKLFF. As DNA, the CDR3 is TGCAGCAGTTGGGCGCACCGAGCCAATGAAAAACTGTTTTTT.

In its sample, this clonotype was seen a few times. This could be a read error, since a much larger clone is one nucleotide away. The chain has TRBV5-4 and TRBJ1-5, with D maybe TRBD1 (6 bases). Between the trimmed V and J ends, which lost 5 bases and 0 bases, there was a span of 12 bases. Germline V gene data show CDR1 as SGHNT and CDR2 as YYREEE (reference sequence). There are 15 residues in the CDR3. The CDR3 spells CASSYRDASNQPQHF. CDR3 bases: TGTGCCAGCAGTTACAGGGACGCTAGCAATCAGCCCCAGCATTTT.

The genes are TRBV19 and TRBJ1-2; tentatively, D is TRBD1 (5 bases). The germline V gene has CDR1 LNHDA and CDR2 SQIVND (reference sequence). CDR3 length: 11 residues. The V end lost 6 bases, the J end lost 4 bases, and 6 bases lay between the germline ends. CDR3 sequence (DNA): TGTGCCAGTAGAGGGACCTATGGCTACACCTTC. Its protein product is CASRGTYGYTF.

The sample holds many counts of this clonotype. The gene calls are TRBV5-6 and TRBJ1-5; D unclear. The CDR3 runs to 14 residues. V lost 2 bases to trimming and J lost 5 bases, with 11 bases between them. CDR1 and CDR2 (germline): SGHDT, YYEEEE. The CDR3 region is CASSFQLADQPQHF. The CDR3 bases are TGTGCCAGCAGCTTTCAACTAGCTGATCAGCCCCAGCATTTT. Combining the CDR3 with reference TRBV5-6 and TRBJ1-5 gives the whole variable domain DAGVTQSPTHLIKTRGQQVTLRCSPKSGHDTVSWYQQALGQGPQFIFQYYEEEERQRGNFPDRFSGHQFPNYSSELNVNALLLGDSALYLCASSFQLADQPQHFGDGTRLSIL.

This clonotype occurred many times. V and J are TRBV12-5 and TRBJ2-2; 8 bases align to TRBD1. Germline values: CDR1 LGHNT, CDR2 FRNRAP. J lost 4 bases, V lost 6 bases, and 13 bases had no gene match. The CDR3 covers 17 residues. The CDR3 region is CASGFSPTGDITGELFF. Here the CDR3 DNA reads TGTGCTAGTGGGTTTTCGCCGACAGGGGACATCACCGGGGAGCTGTTTTTT.

Only a few counts were recorded for this clonotype. A single base separates this from a much larger clone, so it may be a read error. For the CDR3, the DNA is TGCAGTGCTAATCCGGGACTAGCGGCTAGCACAGATACGCAGTATTTT. This translates into CSANPGLAASTDTQYF. This rearrangement joins TRBV20-1 to TRBJ2-3, with TRBD2 matching over 11 bases. CDR3 length: 16 amino acids. From germline, CDR1 is DFQATT and CDR2 SNEGSKA (reference sequence). Germline trimming cut 4 bases from V and 0 bases from J; bases unmatched to any gene: 6.

This clonotype was detected only a few times. This may be a read error: a much more frequent sequence differs by one nucleotide. The V gene is TRBV5-4, the J gene TRBJ2-3; D is perhaps TRBD2 (7 bases). V was trimmed by 0 bases and J by 4 bases, leaving 18 bases between them. The germline gives CDR1 SGHNT, CDR2 YYREEE (reference sequence). This CDR3 comprises 17 residues. CDR3 sequence (DNA): TGTGCCAGCAGCTTGGCCGCTACCGGGGGGCCAGCAGATACGCAGTATTTT. Its translation: CASSLAATGGPADTQYF.

This clonotype was seen many times. The chain uses TRBV19 and TRBJ2-5; 7 bases are shared with TRBD1. The CDR3 length is 15 residues. Germline CDR1 reads LNHDA; CDR2 reads SQIVND (reference sequence). The V gene end was trimmed by 5 bases and the J gene end by 7 bases; junction bases not matched to a gene: 13. The CDR3 DNA reads as TGTGCCAGTAGTCCCAGACCCGACAGGGACGGGACCCAGTACTTC. It is translated as CASSPRPDRDGTQYF.

This clonotype has ten or more counts. V usage is TRBV27 and J usage is TRBJ1-4; TRBD1 matches at 7 bases. V trimming: 2 bases; J trimming: 14 bases; junction bases outside the gene matches: 8. Germline V lookup: CDR1 MNHEY, CDR2 SMNVEV (reference sequence). This CDR3 has 13 residues. CDR3 amino acids: CASSLQGGYALFF. Here the CDR3 DNA reads TGTGCCAGCAGTTTACAGGGGGGGTATGCTCTGTTTTTT.

The chain links TRBV11-1 to TRBJ1-1, with D perhaps matching TRBD1 (6 bases). The ends were cut back, 3 bases at V and 1 base at J, with 9 bases in the middle. Germline V gene data show CDR1 as SGHAT and CDR2 as FQDESV (reference sequence). The length of the CDR3 is 14 residues. DNA for the CDR3: TGTGCCAGCAGCTTTAGACAGGCGAACACTGAAGCTTTCTTT. As protein: CASSFRQANTEAFF.

This clonotype occurred many times. The chain has TRBV19 and TRBJ1-2; D is undetermined. This CDR3 contains 15 residues. V shed 3 bases and J shed 1 base, with 12 bases lying between them. The V gene's germline CDR1 is LNHDA and CDR2 SQIVND (reference sequence). In nucleotides, the CDR3 is TGTGCCAGTAGTATGAGTCAGCACCTTAACTATGGCTACACCTTC. Its protein is CASSMSQHLNYGYTF.

The sample holds many counts of this clonotype. The chain has TRBV20-1 and TRBJ2-4; TRBD1 might be the D (6 bases). The V gene lost 3 bases and the J gene lost 8 bases, with 17 bases spanning the gap. This CDR3 contains 14 residues. Germline CDR1 is DFQATT and CDR2 is SNEGSKA (reference sequence). The CDR3 DNA follows: TGCAGTGCTAGGGGCCGGATACAGGGAGACATTCAGTACTTC. It translates to CSARGRIQGDIQYF.